This section outlines one T cell receptor (beta chain) sequence together with its context. Its cognate antigen is unknown. CD4+ naive, central memory, regulatory and stem cell-like memory cells were sorted via CD45RO/CCR7/CD25/CD127/CD95/CD27. These data are taken from a study of beta chain features in type 1 diabetes. Whole-study findings and limits: The study found fewer insertions and more deletions at VDJ junctions in type 1 diabetes patients. With patients and controls alike, PCR might favor shorter templates to an equal degree. Moderate yet significant TCRB CDR3 shortening was seen in Type 1 diabetes patients in all four CD4+ subsets.

TCRB transcripts that were expressed got sequenced, as all of the isolated RNA had been reverse transcribed. Sequencing used immunoSEQ multiplex PCR; TCRdb keeps in-frame clones, though not all of them. The data show about 620,000 clones, around 15% seen once. The sequence came from a man younger than 35 in good health. What was sequenced was naive CD4+ T cells from blood.

CDR3 bases: TGTGCCAGCAGTGGTCTAGCGGGGCCCATCTCCTACGAGCAGTACTTC. Translating it yields CASSGLAGPISYEQYF. V and J are TRBV7-6 and TRBJ2-7; 9 bases match TRBD2. Losses at the gene ends were 6 bases for V and 0 bases for J; bases not matched to a gene: 9. Germline CDR1 reads SGHVS; CDR2 reads FNYEAQ. This CDR3 region has 16 residues. Supplemented by reference TRBV7-6 and TRBJ2-7, the full variable domain reads GAGVSQSPRYKVTKRGQDVALRCDPISGHVSLYWYRQALGQGPEFLTYFNYEAQQDKSGLPNDRFSAERPEGSISTLTIQRTEQRDSAMYRCASSGLAGPISYEQYFGPGTRLTVT.